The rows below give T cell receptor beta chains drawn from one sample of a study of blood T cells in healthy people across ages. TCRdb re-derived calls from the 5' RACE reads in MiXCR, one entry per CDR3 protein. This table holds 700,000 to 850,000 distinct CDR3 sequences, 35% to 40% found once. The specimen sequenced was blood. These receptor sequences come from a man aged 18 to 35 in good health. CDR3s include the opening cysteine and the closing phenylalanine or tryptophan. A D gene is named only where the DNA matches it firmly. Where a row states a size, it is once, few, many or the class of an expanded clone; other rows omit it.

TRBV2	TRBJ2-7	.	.	TGTGCCAGCAGTGAAAGGCAGGGGATTCTCAATGAGCAGTACTTC	CASSERQGILNEQYF
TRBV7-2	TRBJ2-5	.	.	TGTGCCAGCAGCTTTATTGCCAATGAGCAGTACTTC	CASSFIANEQYF
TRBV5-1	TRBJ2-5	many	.	TGCGCCAGCAGCTCCGACGGGGACCAAGAGACCCAGTACTTC	CASSSDGDQETQYF
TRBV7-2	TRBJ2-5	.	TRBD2	TGTGCCAGCACCACGGGGGGTTACCGAGAGACCCAGTACTTC	CASTTGGYRETQYF
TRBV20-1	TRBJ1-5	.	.	TGCAGTGCTACCTTTACCAATCAGCCCCAGCATTTT	CSATFTNQPQHF
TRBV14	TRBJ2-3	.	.	TGTGCCAGCAGCCAAGATCTCAGGACAGATACGCAGTATTTT	CASSQDLRTDTQYF
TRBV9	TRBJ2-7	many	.	TGTGCCAGCAGCCATCCCGCCGAGGGGAGCTCCTACGAGCAGTACTTC	CASSHPAEGSSYEQYF
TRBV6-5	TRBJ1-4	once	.	TGTGCCAGCAGCCTCTCTTTCATGGGGGGCGAAAAACTGTTTTTT	CASSLSFMGGEKLFF
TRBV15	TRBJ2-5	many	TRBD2	TGTGCCACCAGCAGTCGGGGGGGTCTGGAGACCCAGTACTTC	CATSSRGGLETQYF
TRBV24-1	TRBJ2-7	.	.	TGTGCCACCAGTGGACCATCGAGCTCGTTTGACGAGCAGTACTTC	CATSGPSSSFDEQYF
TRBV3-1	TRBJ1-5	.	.	TGTGCCAGCAGCCAGTCGCCCCGGGATCAGCCCCAGCATTTT	CASSQSPRDQPQHF
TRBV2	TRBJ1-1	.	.	TGTGCCAGCAGTGAGGGGTTGAGAGGGGGGACTGAAGCTTTCTTT	CASSEGLRGGTEAFF
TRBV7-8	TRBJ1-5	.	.	TGTGCCAGCAGCTTATCGGTGGTTCGTGGTAGCAATCAGCCCCAGCATTTT	CASSLSVVRGSNQPQHF
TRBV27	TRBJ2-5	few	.	TGTGCCAGCATCAGCCTAGCGCGGAATGGGGAGACCCAGTACTTC	CASISLARNGETQYF
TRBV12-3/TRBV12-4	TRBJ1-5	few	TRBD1	TGTGCCAGCAGCCAGACAGGGGGCCGCAATCAGCCCCAGCATTTT	CASSQTGGRNQPQHF
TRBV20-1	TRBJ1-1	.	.	TGCAGTGCTAGTGACAGGATGAACACTGAAGCTTTCTTT	CSASDRMNTEAFF
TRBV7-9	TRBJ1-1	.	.	TGTGCCAGCAGCTTAAGCAGACAGGTGAACACTGAAGCTTTCTTT	CASSLSRQVNTEAFF
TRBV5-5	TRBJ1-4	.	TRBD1	TGTGCCAGCAGCTTGGCCTATAGCCGACAGGGCCCCTTTCTTAATGAAAAACTGTTTTTT	CASSLAYSRQGPFLNEKLFF
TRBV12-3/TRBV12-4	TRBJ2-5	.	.	TGTGCCAGCAGTCCCCTCGGGGCGAACCGACAAGAGACCCAGTACTTC	CASSPLGANRQETQYF
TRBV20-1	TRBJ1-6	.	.	TGCAGTGCTAGAGATCGCGCGGGTTCAGATTCACCCCTCCACTTT	CSARDRAGSDSPLHF
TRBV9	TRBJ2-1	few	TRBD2	TGTGCCAGCAGCCCCCGTCTGGCTAGCGGGGACAATGAGCAGTTCTTC	CASSPRLASGDNEQFF
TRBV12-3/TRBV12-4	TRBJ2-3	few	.	TGTGCCAGCAGGGCGGACAGAAACACAGATACGCAGTATTTT	CASRADRNTDTQYF
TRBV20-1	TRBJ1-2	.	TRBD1	TGCAGTGCTAGGCGGCATCAGGGGGATGGCTACACCTTC	CSARRHQGDGYTF
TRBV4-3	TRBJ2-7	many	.	TGCGCCAGCAGCCAAGATGATTCCGGCCTTGAGCAGTACTTC	CASSQDDSGLEQYF
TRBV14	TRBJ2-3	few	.	TGTGCCAGCAGCCGTAGGAGTATCGTAACAGATACGCAGTATTTT	CASSRRSIVTDTQYF
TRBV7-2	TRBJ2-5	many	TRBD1	TGTGCCAGCAGCTTACCCGACAGGGGGGAGACCCAGTACTTC	CASSLPDRGETQYF
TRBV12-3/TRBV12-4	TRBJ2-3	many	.	TGTGCCAGCAGTCACCCAGATACGCAGTATTTT	CASSHPDTQYF
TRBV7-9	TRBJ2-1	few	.	TGTGCCAGCAGCTTAAATGGTTACAATGAGCAGTTCTTC	CASSLNGYNEQFF
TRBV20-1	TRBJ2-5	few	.	TGCAGTGCTACAGACGGGTTGGGTAATGAGCAGTACTTC	CSATDGLGNEQYF
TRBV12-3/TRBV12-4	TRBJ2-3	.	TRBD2	TGTGCCAGCAGTACTACTAGCGGGAGTAGCACAGATGCGCAGTATTTT	CASSTTSGSSTDAQYF
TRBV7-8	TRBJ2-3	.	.	TGTGCCAACAGCTTAGGGGGGGAGGGATGGGTAGAGAACACAGATACGCAGTATTTT	CANSLGGEGWVENTDTQYF
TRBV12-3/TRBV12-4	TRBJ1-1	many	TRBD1	TGTGCCAGCAGTTTAGGGACAGGGGGTTGGGACACTGAAGCTTTCTTT	CASSLGTGGWDTEAFF
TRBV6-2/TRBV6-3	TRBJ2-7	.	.	TGTGCCAGCAGTTACGACCCTCTTAGGCCAGTCCCCTACGAGCAGTACTTC	CASSYDPLRPVPYEQYF
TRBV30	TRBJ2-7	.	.	TGTGCCTGGAGTGTCGGAGGGAAATCCTACGAGCAGTACTTC	CAWSVGGKSYEQYF
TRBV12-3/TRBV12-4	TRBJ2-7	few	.	TGTGCCAGCAGTTTTAAGGCCCAAGCCTACGAGCAGTACTTC	CASSFKAQAYEQYF
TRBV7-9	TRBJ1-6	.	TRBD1	TGTGCCAGCAGCCCTAGGGACAGGGTCAATTCACCCCCCCACTTT	CASSPRDRVNSPPHF
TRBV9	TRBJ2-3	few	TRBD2	TGTGCCAGCAGCGTAATTGCTAGCGGGGGGGGTTCTGATACGCAGTATTTT	CASSVIASGGGSDTQYF
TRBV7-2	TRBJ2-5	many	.	TGTGCCAGCAGCCCCAGATCAGGAGAGACCCAGTACTTC	CASSPRSGETQYF
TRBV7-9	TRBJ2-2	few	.	TGTGCCAGCAGCTTAGTCGGGGGCCGGACCGGGGAGCTGTTTTTT	CASSLVGGRTGELFF
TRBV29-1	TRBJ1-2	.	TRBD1	TGCAGCGTTGAGCAGGGGGCTAGCTATGGCTACACCTTC	CSVEQGASYGYTF
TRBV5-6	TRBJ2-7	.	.	TGTGCCAGCAGCTTGCACCCGGGGACCTCCTACGAGCAGTACTTC	CASSLHPGTSYEQYF